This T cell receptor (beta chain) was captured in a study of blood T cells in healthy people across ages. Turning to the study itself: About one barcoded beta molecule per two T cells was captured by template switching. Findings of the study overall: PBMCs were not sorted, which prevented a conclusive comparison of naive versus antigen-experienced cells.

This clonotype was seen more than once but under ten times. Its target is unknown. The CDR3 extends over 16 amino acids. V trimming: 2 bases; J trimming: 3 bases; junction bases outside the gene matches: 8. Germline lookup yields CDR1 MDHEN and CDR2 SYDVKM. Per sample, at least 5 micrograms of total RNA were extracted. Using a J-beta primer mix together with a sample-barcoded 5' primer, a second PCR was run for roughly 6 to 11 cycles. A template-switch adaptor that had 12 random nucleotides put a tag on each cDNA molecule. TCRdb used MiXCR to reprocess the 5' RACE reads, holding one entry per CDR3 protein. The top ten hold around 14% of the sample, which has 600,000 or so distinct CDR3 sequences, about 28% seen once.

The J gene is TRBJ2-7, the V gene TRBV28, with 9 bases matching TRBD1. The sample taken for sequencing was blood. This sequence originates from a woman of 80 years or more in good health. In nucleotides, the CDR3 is TGTGCCAGCAGTTTAGGACAGGGGCGCGGGATCTACGAGCAGTACTTC. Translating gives CASSLGQGRGIYEQYF. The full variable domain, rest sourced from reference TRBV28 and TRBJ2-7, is DVKVTQSSRYLVKRTGEKVFLECVQDMDHENMFWYRQDPGLGLRLIYFSYDVKMKEKGDIPEGYSVSREKKERFSLILESASTNQTSMYLCASSLGQGRGIYEQYFGPGTRLTVT.